Below are 7 T cell receptor beta chains sequenced from a single sample in a study of T cell responses to AZD1222 COVID-19 vaccine. The assay was immunoSEQ multiplex PCR, and TCRdb's table has in-frame clones only and misses some. The sample contains around 100,000 clones, 75% to 90% of which appear only once. The sample here was peripheral blood, taken on day 0 of AZD1222 vaccination. The receptors originated from an adult in good health.

The J gene is TRBJ2-2, the V gene TRBV2; 8 bases fit TRBD2. In germline, CDR1 is SNHLY, CDR2 FYNNEI. V gave up 6 bases and J gave up 5 bases; unmatched junction bases: 2. The CDR3 is made up of 13 amino acids. CDR3 region: CASRGLETGELFF. The CDR3 coding sequence is TGTGCCAGCAGGGGACTAGAAACCGGGGAGCTGTTTTTT.

The rearrangement uses TRBV12-5 and TRBJ2-2; D possibly corresponds to TRBD2 (6 bases). CDR1 and CDR2 from the germline V gene are LGHNT and FRNRAP. The CDR3 is made up of 16 amino acids. V dropped 3 bases and J dropped 6 bases, with 17 bases sitting between them. The CDR3 DNA is TGTGCTAGTGGTTTTCTGACTAGTCTTTCACCCGGGGAGCTGTTTTTT. Its translation is CASGFLTSLSPGELFF.

The V gene is TRBV25-1, the J gene TRBJ1-2; no definite D call. The germline V gene encodes CDR1 MGHDK and CDR2 SYGVNS. The CDR3 extends over 13 amino acids. V was shortened by 2 bases and J by 4 bases, with 8 bases between the two germline ends. The CDR3 nucleotides read TGTGCCAGCAGTGAAGGCGGAGTCTATGGCTACACCTTC. Its protein is CASSEGGVYGYTF.

To note about this clone: The conserved closing phenylalanine or tryptophan is absent in this CDR3, likely reflecting a read error. The chain combines TRBV6-1 with TRBJ1-6; 9 nucleotides agree with TRBD1. The CDR3 runs to 15 residues. The germline V gene has CDR1 MNHNS and CDR2 SASEGT. V was pared by 0 bases and J by 10 bases, with 4 bases of the junction left unmatched. The CDR3 DNA reads as TGTGCCAGCAGTGAAGCTCCGACAGGGGGATCACCCCTCCACCTT. Translation: CASSEAPTGGSPLHL.

This sequence joins TRBV19 and TRBJ2-5, with D perhaps TRBD1 (7 bases). The V end lost 9 bases, the J end lost 2 bases, and 13 bases lay between the germline ends. Germline V CDR1 and CDR2: LNHDA, SQIVND (reference sequence). CDR3 length equals 13 residues. This CDR3 is CASGGTAQETQYF. The CDR3 DNA reads TGTGCCAGCGGAGGGACAGCACAAGAGACCCAGTACTTC.

This sequence joins TRBV4-1 and TRBJ2-2, with D possibly called TRBD1 or TRBD2 (5 bases each). This CDR3 is 14 amino acids long. V lost 1 base to trimming and J lost 6 bases, with 9 bases between them. The germline gives CDR1 MGHRA, CDR2 YSYEKL. This CDR3 reads CASSQAQGPGELFF. The CDR3, as DNA: TGCGCCAGCAGCCAAGCGCAGGGACCCGGGGAGCTGTTTTTT.

The rearrangement uses TRBV27 and TRBJ2-5; 8 positions agree with TRBD1. Germline V gene lookup returns CDR1 MNHEY and CDR2 SMNVEV (reference sequence). With 5 bases clipped from V and 4 bases from J, the junction kept 18 bases outside the gene matches. The CDR3 covers 18 residues. The CDR3 loop is CASSPIYPSSRGRETQYF. CDR3 coding DNA: TGTGCCAGCAGTCCCATATACCCCTCCAGCAGGGGGCGAGAGACCCAGTACTTC.